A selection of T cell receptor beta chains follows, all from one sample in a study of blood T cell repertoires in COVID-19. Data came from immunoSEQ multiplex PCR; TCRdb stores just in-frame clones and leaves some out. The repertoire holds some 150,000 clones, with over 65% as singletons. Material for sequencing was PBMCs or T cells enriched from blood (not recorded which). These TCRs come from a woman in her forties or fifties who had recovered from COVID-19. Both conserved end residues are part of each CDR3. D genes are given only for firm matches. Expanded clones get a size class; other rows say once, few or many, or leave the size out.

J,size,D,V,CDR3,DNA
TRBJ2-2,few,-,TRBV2,CASSRRGAGPGELFF,TGTGCCAGCAGTAGAAGAGGGGCGGGACCCGGGGAGCTGTTTTTT
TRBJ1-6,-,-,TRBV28,CASIRGDMDNSPLHF,TGTGCCAGTATCAGGGGAGACATGGACAATTCACCCCTCCACTTT
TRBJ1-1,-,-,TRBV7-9,CASSFWGGTEAFF,TGTGCCAGCAGCTTCTGGGGAGGCACTGAAGCTTTCTTT
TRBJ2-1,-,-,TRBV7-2,CASSSQRDNEQFF,TGTGCCAGCAGCTCTCAACGGGACAATGAGCAGTTCTTC
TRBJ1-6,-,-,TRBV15,CATSREASSPLHF,TGTGCCACCAGCAGAGAAGCCTCTAGTCCCCTCCACTTT
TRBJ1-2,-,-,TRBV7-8,CASSLGTAPGYGYTF,TGTGCCAGCAGCTTAGGGACGGCCCCAGGGTATGGCTACACCTTC
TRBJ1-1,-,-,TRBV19,CASSIGDYLATEAFF,TGTGCCAGTAGTATCGGGGACTACTTGGCCACTGAAGCTTTCTTT
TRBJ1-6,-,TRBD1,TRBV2,CASSGQVLSPLHF,TGTGCCAGCTCCGGACAGGTGCTTTCACCCCTCCACTTT
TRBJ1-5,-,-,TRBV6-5,CASRRRNQPQHF,TGTGCCAGCAGGCGGAGAAATCAGCCCCAGCATTTT
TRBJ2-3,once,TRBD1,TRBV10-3,CAISERQGGRDTQYF,TGTGCCATCAGTGAACGACAGGGGGGGAGAGATACGCAGTATTTT
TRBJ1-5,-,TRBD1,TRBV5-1,CASSFGQGASQPQHF,TGCGCCAGCAGCTTTGGACAGGGGGCGAGTCAGCCCCAGCATTTT
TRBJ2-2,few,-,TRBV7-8,CASSPRVGRDTGELFF,TGTGCCAGCAGCCCCCGGGTCGGCAGGGACACCGGGGAGCTGTTTTTT
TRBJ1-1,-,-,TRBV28,CASSSGGETEAFF,TGTGCCAGCAGTTCAGGCGGGGAGACTGAAGCTTTCTTT
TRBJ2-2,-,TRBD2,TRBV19,CASSTLTSGDGELFF,TGTGCCAGTAGTACCCTGACTAGCGGGGACGGGGAGCTGTTTTTT
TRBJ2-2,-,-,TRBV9,CASSAQPLGELFF,TGTGCCAGCAGCGCACAACCGCTCGGGGAGCTGTTTTTT
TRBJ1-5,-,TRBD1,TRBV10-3,CAISETTGGGQPQHF,TGTGCCATCAGTGAGACCACAGGGGGAGGTCAGCCCCAGCATTTT
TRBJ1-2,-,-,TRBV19,CASSKSRGGDGYTF,TGTGCCAGTAGTAAAAGCAGAGGAGGCGATGGCTACACCTTC
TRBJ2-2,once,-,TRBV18,CASSTGTPPNTGELFF,TGTGCCAGCTCGACTGGGACACCTCCGAACACCGGGGAGCTGTTTTTT
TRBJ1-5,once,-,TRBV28,CASLRQGGSQPQHF,TGTGCCAGCCTCCGGCAGGGCGGTAGTCAGCCCCAGCATTTT
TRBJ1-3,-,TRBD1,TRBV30,CAWSVFGTGDGNTIYF,TGTGCCTGGAGTGTCTTCGGGACAGGGGATGGAAACACCATATATTTT
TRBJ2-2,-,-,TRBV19,CASSKSGGGDAGELFF,TGTGCCAGTAGCAAAAGTGGAGGGGGCGACGCCGGGGAGCTGTTTTTT
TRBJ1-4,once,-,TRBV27,CASSQDSRLEKLFF,TGTGCCAGCAGCCAGGACAGCCGACTTGAAAAACTGTTTTTT
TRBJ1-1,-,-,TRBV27,CASSLNTGTVRAFF,TGTGCCAGCAGTTTAAATACAGGGACGGTTAGGGCTTTCTTT
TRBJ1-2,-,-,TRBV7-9,CASSLASQGDYGYTF,TGTGCCAGCAGCTTAGCGTCCCAGGGTGACTATGGCTACACCTTC
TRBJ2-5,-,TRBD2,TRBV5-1,CASSLLGTSGGISTQYF,TGCGCCAGCAGCTTGCTTGGGACTAGCGGGGGGATATCGACCCAGTACTTC
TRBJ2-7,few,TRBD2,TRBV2,CASNPIAGGEQYF,TGTGCCAGCAATCCCATTGCGGGGGGCGAGCAGTACTTC
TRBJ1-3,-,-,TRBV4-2,CASSRDMIYTGNTIYF,TGTGCCAGCAGCCGCGACATGATTTATACTGGAAACACCATATATTTT
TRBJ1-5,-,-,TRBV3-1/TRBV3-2,CASSQDSGGSQPQHF,TGTGCCAGCAGCCAAGATTCGGGGGGGAGTCAGCCCCAGCATTTT
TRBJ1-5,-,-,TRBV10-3,CAISLAVNQPQHF,TGTGCCATCAGTTTGGCAGTCAATCAGCCCCAGCATTTT